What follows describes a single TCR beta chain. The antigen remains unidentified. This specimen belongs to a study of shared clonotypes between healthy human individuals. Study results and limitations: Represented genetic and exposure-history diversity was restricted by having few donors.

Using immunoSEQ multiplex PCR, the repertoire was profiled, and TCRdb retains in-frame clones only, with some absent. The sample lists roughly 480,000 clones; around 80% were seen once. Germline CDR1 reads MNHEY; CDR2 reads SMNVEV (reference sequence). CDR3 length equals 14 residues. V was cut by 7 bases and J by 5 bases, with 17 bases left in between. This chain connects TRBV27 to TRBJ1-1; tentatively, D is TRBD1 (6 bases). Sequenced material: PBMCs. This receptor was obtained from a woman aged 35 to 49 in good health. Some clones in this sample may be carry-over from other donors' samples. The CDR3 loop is CASIRAGDITEAFF. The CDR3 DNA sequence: TGTGCCAGCATTAGGGCAGGGGACATTACTGAAGCTTTCTTT.